This TCR beta chain derives from a study of T cells in Graves' hyperthyroidism and ophthalmopathy. Findings of the study overall: Within blood appeared most thyroid clonotypes that had expanded above 0.001. Using 13 V-J features, a model discriminated ophthalmopathy from stable hyperthyroidism.

There are many counts of this clonotype. Its antigen is currently unknown. RNA transcripts provided the source from which TCR beta CDR3 regions were amplified. The HTBI primer set was used in a first-round RT-PCR of the TCR CDR3. TCRdb fed the multiplex PCR reads into MiXCR, producing one record per CDR3 protein. The sample lists approximately 400,000 distinct CDR3 sequences, more than 20% seen once, with around 79% in the top ten. Patients aged 18 to 65 with hyperthyroidism were newly diagnosed, with duration under 2 months. Diagnosis relied on clinical symptoms, serum thyroxine and TRAb, thyroid ultrasound and orbital computed tomography. Germline V gene sequence: CDR1 SGHAT, CDR2 FQDESV (reference sequence). With 1 base clipped from V and 9 bases from J, the junction kept 8 bases outside the gene matches. This CDR3 spans 15 amino acids.

The receptor comes from a man between 50 and 59 years old with Graves' hyperthyroidism. The rearrangement links TRBV11-1 to TRBJ2-1; 8 positions match TRBD2. The source material was blood. Written as DNA, the CDR3 is TGTGCCAGCAGCTTAGAATTAGCGGGGAGGATTGAGCAGTTCTTC. Residues: CASSLELAGRIEQFF. The full variable domain, rest sourced from reference TRBV11-1 and TRBJ2-1, is EAEVAQSPRYKITEKSQAVAFWCDPISGHATLYWYRQILGQGPELLVQFQDESVVDDSQLPKDRFSAERLKGVDSTLKIQPAELGDSAMYLCASSLELAGRIEQFFGPGTRLTVL.